The present TCR beta chain was sequenced within a study of blood T cell repertoires in COVID-19. With 3 bases removed from V and 8 bases from J, the gap between germline ends came to 17 bases. Per germline, CDR1 SGDLS and CDR2 YYNGEE. The CDR3 covers 15 residues. Original handling: Reference gene primer amplification yielded estimated nucleated cell counts. Here immunoSEQ multiplex PCR was the method, and the copy in TCRdb shows in-frame clones only, minus some. V and J calls and clone size are as listed in that table; D and trimming were resolved from the DNA. This table holds 200,000 to 250,000 clones, 65% to 90% found once.

This chain connects TRBV9 to TRBJ1-4, with D possibly matching TRBD1 (6 bases). Sequencing was carried out using peripheral blood. The clonotype was recovered from a man aged 50 or older with active or convalescent COVID-19. The CDR3 is CASSARGQSREKLFF. The CDR3 nucleotides read TGTGCCAGCAGCGCCAGGGGCCAAAGTAGAGAAAAACTGTTTTTT.